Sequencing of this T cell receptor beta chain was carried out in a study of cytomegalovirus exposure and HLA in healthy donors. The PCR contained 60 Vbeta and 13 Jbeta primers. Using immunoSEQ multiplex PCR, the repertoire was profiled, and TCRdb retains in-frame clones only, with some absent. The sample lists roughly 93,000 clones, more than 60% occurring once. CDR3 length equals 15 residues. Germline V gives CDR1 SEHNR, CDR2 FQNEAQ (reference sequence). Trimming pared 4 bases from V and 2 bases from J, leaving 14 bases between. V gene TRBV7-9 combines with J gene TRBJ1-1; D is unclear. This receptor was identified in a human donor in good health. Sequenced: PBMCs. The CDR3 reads CASSSPPGKNTEAFF. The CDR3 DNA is TGTGCCAGCAGCTCTCCCCCGGGAAAAAACACTGAAGCTTTCTTT.